A single sample gave rise to the 32 T cell receptor beta chains below, sequenced in a study of shared clonotypes between healthy human individuals. Naive CD8 cells were CD45RO-negative, positively selected for CCR7, excluding terminally differentiated effector memory CD45RA+ cells. Sequenced by immunoSEQ multiplex PCR; TCRdb stores in-frame clones only, minus some. The sample holds approximately 840,000 clones, 95% to 97% seen once. The source material was naive CD8+ T cells sorted from blood. All receptors derive from a man aged 25 to 45 in good health.

For the CDR3, the DNA is TGCGCCAGCAGCCAAGATGAAGGGTACTACGAGCAGTACTTC. The encoded protein is CASSQDEGYYEQYF. The rearrangement uses TRBV4-1 and TRBJ2-7; D remains ambiguous. The CDR3 consists of 14 residues. Germline loops: CDR1 MGHRA, CDR2 YSYEKL. Trimming left V 0 bases short and J 3 bases short, with 9 bases between.

Of note for this clone: Additional DNA sequences in this sample encode the identical CDR3. This chain uses TRBV29-1 with TRBJ2-7; no clear D gene. Germline V gives CDR1 SQVTM, CDR2 ANQGSEA. The CDR3 consists of 12 residues. The ends were cut back, 0 bases at V and 4 bases at J, with 7 bases in the middle. CDR3 nucleotides: TGCAGCGTTGAAGACCAGAGGTACGAGCAGTACTTC. It translates to CSVEDQRYEQYF.

The genes are TRBV9 and TRBJ2-1, with 7 nucleotides matching TRBD1. V shed 2 bases, J shed 7 bases, and the junction held 3 bases outside the gene matches. CDR1 and CDR2 (germline): SGDLS, YYNGEE. This CDR3 is built from 13 residues. DNA of the CDR3: TGTGCCAGCAGCGTTGACAGGGCAAATGAGCAGTTCTTC. Residues: CASSVDRANEQFF. Full variable domain (missing parts from reference TRBV9 and TRBJ2-1): DSGVTQTPKHLITATGQRVTLRCSPRSGDLSVYWYQQSLDQGLQFLIQYYNGEERAKGNILERFSAQQFPDLHSELNLSSLELGDSALYFCASSVDRANEQFFGPGTRLTVL.

This clone was observed once. The V gene is TRBV14, the J gene TRBJ2-3, with no clear D. CDR3 length equals 15 residues. The germline V gene encodes CDR1 SGHDN and CDR2 FVKESK. Trimming pared 2 bases from V and 0 bases from J, leaving 9 bases between. The CDR3: CASSQSAGSTDTQYF. CDR3 in DNA: TGTGCCAGCAGCCAATCGGCCGGGAGCACAGATACGCAGTATTTT.

This rearrangement joins TRBV7-2 to TRBJ2-7; TRBD1 aligns across 8 bases. CDR3 length: 14 amino acids. Trimming at V came to 5 bases and at J to 4 bases, leaving 7 bases not matched to a gene. Germline V CDR1 and CDR2: SGHTA, FQGNSA. CDR3 protein: CASSPRTGLYEQYF. The CDR3 nucleotides read TGTGCCAGCAGCCCCAGGACAGGGTTATACGAGCAGTACTTC.

This clone was counted once. CDR3 bases: TGTGCCAGCACAGGCGGCCCCTACGAGCAGTACTTC. This sequence encodes CASTGGPYEQYF. V and J are TRBV2 and TRBJ2-7; the D is unclear. V was trimmed by 7 bases and J by 2 bases, leaving 9 bases between them. Looked up from germline, CDR1 is SNHLY and CDR2 is FYNNEI. The CDR3 is made up of 12 amino acids.

V is TRBV27 and J is TRBJ2-7; D not certain. The CDR3 runs 14 residues. Germline V CDR1 and CDR2: MNHEY, SMNVEV (reference sequence). Trimming stripped 0 bases from V and 3 bases from J, with 9 bases between. As DNA, the CDR3 is TGTGCCAGCAGTTTATCCCCTACAGTCTACGAGCAGTACTTC. It encodes CASSLSPTVYEQYF.

The J gene is TRBJ2-1, the V gene TRBV7-3; D ambiguous. Per the germline V gene, CDR1 is SGHTA and CDR2 is FQGTGA. The CDR3 is 12 residues long. The germline V and J ends were trimmed by 1 base and 8 bases, with 6 bases remaining between them. The CDR3 DNA follows: TGTGCCAGCAGCTTAATGGGTCATGAGCAGTTCTTC. As protein: CASSLMGHEQFF.

V and J are TRBV30 and TRBJ2-2; no clear D. The CDR3 is 12 amino acids. Germline V gene sequence: CDR1 GTSNPN, CDR2 SVGIG (reference sequence). V lost 0 bases, J lost 7 bases, and 6 bases lay in between. CDR3 sequence: CAWSVMGGELFF. The DNA of the CDR3 is TGTGCCTGGAGTGTTATGGGCGGGGAGCTGTTTTTT.

The chain combines TRBV19 with TRBJ2-7; 8 nucleotides agree with TRBD1. The germline V gene encodes CDR1 LNHDA and CDR2 SQIVND (reference sequence). The CDR3 runs to 12 residues. Unmatched junction bases numbered 7, after V lost 5 bases and J lost 10 bases. This chain's CDR3 is CASSLGTGFQYF. In DNA, the CDR3 is TGTGCCAGTAGTCTCGGGACAGGTTTCCAGTACTTC.

The V gene is TRBV19, the J gene TRBJ1-1; D unclear. The CDR3 consists of 16 residues. Trimming left V 6 bases short and J 2 bases short, with 19 bases between. Germline CDR1 and CDR2: LNHDA and SQIVND (reference sequence). The CDR3 region is CASSPDVVSINTEAFF. In nucleotides, the CDR3 is TGTGCCAGTAGCCCCGATGTGGTCTCTATCAACACTGAAGCTTTCTTT.

For the CDR3, the DNA is TGTGCCAGCAGCTTTGCCGGACAGGGGGAATGGAACACCTTC. This translates into CASSFAGQGEWNTF. The chain has TRBV7-9 and TRBJ1-2, with 10 bases that match TRBD1. Germline V gives CDR1 SEHNR, CDR2 FQNEAQ (reference sequence). Unmatched junction bases numbered 10, after V lost 3 bases and J lost 12 bases. The CDR3 length is 14 residues.

This chain links TRBV29-1 with TRBJ2-1, with 7 bases matching TRBD2. The germline gives CDR1 SQVTM, CDR2 ANQGSEA. The CDR3 totals 14 residues. V shed 6 bases, J shed 4 bases, and the junction held 9 bases outside the gene matches. CDR3 in DNA: TGCAGCGTAGCCCTGGGGGAGGGGTACAATGAGCAGTTCTTC. Protein: CSVALGEGYNEQFF.

This chain links TRBV7-8 with TRBJ2-7; D is perhaps TRBD1 or TRBD2 (5 bases each). V was pared by 2 bases and J by 3 bases, with 14 bases between. This CDR3 is built from 15 residues. Germline V lookup: CDR1 SGHVS, CDR2 FQNEAQ. Here the CDR3 DNA reads TGTGCCAGCAGCTTATTGGCAGGGACCAACTACGAGCAGTACTTC. Translation: CASSLLAGTNYEQYF.

The CDR3 sequence is CASSPRAGGVLDEQFF. CDR3 bases: TGTGCCAGCAGCCCACGAGCGGGAGGAGTCTTGGATGAGCAGTTCTTC. The chain recombines TRBV9 with TRBJ2-1; 9 bases match TRBD2. The germline V gene encodes CDR1 SGDLS and CDR2 YYNGEE. This CDR3 comprises 16 residues. Losses at the gene ends were 4 bases for V and 8 bases for J; bases not matched to a gene: 13.

The CDR3 coding sequence is TGTGCCAGCAGTGAAGTTGGAGGACAGGAAGGGACGGAGGCTAACACAGATACGCAGTATTTT. Protein product: CASSEVGGQEGTEANTDTQYF. The chain has TRBV2 and TRBJ2-3, with 7 positions matching TRBD1. V lost 1 base and J lost 2; bases outside the gene matches: 21. Germline V gives CDR1 SNHLY, CDR2 FYNNEI. The CDR3 spans 21 residues.

CDR3 residues: CASTHWGRFTGELFF. The CDR3 coding sequence is TGTGCCAGCACTCACTGGGGGAGATTCACCGGGGAGCTGTTTTTT. The J gene is TRBJ2-2, the V gene TRBV6-6; TRBD1 or TRBD2 may be the D gene (5 bases each). The CDR3 extends over 15 amino acids. Per germline, CDR1 MNHNY and CDR2 SVGAGI (reference sequence). The ends were cut back, 7 bases at V and 4 bases at J, with 16 bases in the middle.

The chain couples TRBV10-3 to TRBJ1-2; D gene ambiguous. V dropped 3 bases and J dropped 6 bases, with 8 bases sitting between them. CDR1 is ENHRY and CDR2 is SYGVKD in the germline V gene. The CDR3 covers 12 residues. This chain's CDR3 is CAISDYLDGYTF. CDR3 coding DNA: TGTGCCATCAGTGATTATTTGGATGGCTACACCTTC.

In its sample, this clone was seen once. The gene calls are TRBV15 and TRBJ2-2; D is possibly TRBD1 (5 bases). Per the germline V gene, CDR1 is LNHNV and CDR2 is YYDKDF (reference sequence). This CDR3 spans 15 amino acids. The V gene lost 5 bases and the J gene lost 4 bases, with 14 bases spanning the gap. CDR3 sequence (DNA): TGTGCCACCAGCCCCGGGTTCAGGGCCACCGGGGAGCTGTTTTTT. Protein product: CATSPGFRATGELFF.

The chain links TRBV28 to TRBJ2-7; D possibly corresponds to TRBD2 (5 bases). The length of the CDR3 is 17 residues. CDR1 is MDHEN and CDR2 is SYDVKM in the germline V gene. Trimming cost V 4 bases and J 1 base, with 20 bases left between them. CDR3 sequence (DNA): TGTGCCAGCAGTTCCCAGACCGATAGGGAGTTGTCCTACGAGCAGTACTTC. Translated: CASSSQTDRELSYEQYF.

The chain uses TRBV6-6 and TRBJ1-1; D may be TRBD1 (5 bases). CDR1 and CDR2 from the germline V gene are MNHNY and SVGAGI (reference sequence). This CDR3 contains 14 residues. V was cut by 2 bases and J by 6 bases, with 13 bases left in between. This chain's CDR3 is CASSYAKGLAEAFF. In DNA, the CDR3 is TGTGCCAGCAGTTACGCGAAGGGGTTGGCTGAAGCTTTCTTT.

The V gene is TRBV5-4, the J gene TRBJ2-7; D is ambiguous. Germline V gene data show CDR1 as SGHNT and CDR2 as YYREEE (reference sequence). V was pared by 0 bases and J by 2 bases, with 12 bases between. This CDR3 contains 15 residues. CDR3 DNA sequence: TGTGCCAGCAGCTTGGTGGTCGGGTCCGCCTACGAGCAGTACTTC. Translating gives CASSLVVGSAYEQYF.

The chain recombines TRBV5-1 with TRBJ2-1, with a tentative D call TRBD2 (6 bases). The germline V and J ends were trimmed by 4 bases and 6 bases, with 14 bases remaining between them. The CDR3 runs to 14 residues. Germline-derived CDR1 and CDR2 are SGHRS and YFSETQ. CDR3 nucleotides: TGCGCCAGCAGCCACGGAGGAGGGAGCAATGAGCAGTTCTTC. Encoded protein: CASSHGGGSNEQFF.

The chain has TRBV9 and TRBJ1-2; D is uncertain. There are 16 residues in the CDR3. The V and J ends lost 0 bases and 0 bases respectively, with 12 bases between them. Germline CDR1 is SGDLS and CDR2 is YYNGEE. The DNA of the CDR3 is TGTGCCAGCAGCGTAGGGAGAGACACCGCTAACTATGGCTACACCTTC. The encoded protein is CASSVGRDTANYGYTF.

The chain combines TRBV6-5 with TRBJ2-7, with D possibly called TRBD1 or TRBD2 (5 bases each). Germline V gene sequence: CDR1 MNHEY, CDR2 SVGAGI. Deletions cut 6 bases from V and 2 bases from J, with 11 bases between. The CDR3 is 13 residues long. The CDR3 region has the DNA TGTGCCAGCAGATCCGGGACCACCTACGAGCAGTACTTC. This gives the protein CASRSGTTYEQYF.

This clone was detected once. The chain employs TRBV11-2 and TRBJ2-5; 7 positions match TRBD2. CDR3 length equals 18 residues. CDR1 and CDR2 (germline): SGHAT, FQNNGV. V lost 0 bases to trimming and J lost 1 base; unmatched junction nucleotides: 11. The chain's CDR3 is CASSLDGLGLGVQETQYF. CDR3 in DNA: TGTGCCAGCAGCTTAGATGGCTTAGGACTAGGGGTCCAAGAGACCCAGTACTTC. The whole variable domain, filled in from reference TRBV11-2 and TRBJ2-5, reads EAGVAQSPRYKIIEKRQSVAFWCNPISGHATLYWYQQILGQGPKLLIQFQNNGVVDDSQLPKDRFSAERLKGVDSTLKIQPAKLEDSAVYLCASSLDGLGLGVQETQYFGPGTRLLVL.

The chain has TRBV10-3 and TRBJ2-2; TRBD2 is a possible D gene (6 bases). Trimming stripped 7 bases from V and 7 bases from J, with 13 bases between. This CDR3 comprises 13 residues. Germline CDR1 and CDR2: ENHRY and SYGVKD. This CDR3 reads CAITPSEGGELFF. CDR3 sequence (DNA): TGTGCCATCACACCCTCGGAGGGCGGGGAGCTGTTTTTT.

The chain joins TRBV6-1 to TRBJ2-3; 7 bases map to TRBD2. Germline CDR1 MNHNS, CDR2 SASEGT. V dropped 7 bases and J dropped 2; count of bases not matched to a gene: 6. CDR3 length: 14 residues. CDR3 in DNA: TGTGCCAGCAAGTCGGGAGGCCCCACAGATACGCAGTATTTT. Its translation is CASKSGGPTDTQYF.

V is TRBV2 and J is TRBJ2-7, with D possibly being TRBD1 (5 bases). The CDR3 consists of 17 residues. Germline V lookup: CDR1 SNHLY, CDR2 FYNNEI. V lost 6 bases and J 3 bases, leaving 24 bases between the germline ends. For the CDR3, the DNA is TGTGCCAGCAGGGAAAACCCAGGGTTACCAGGAAACTACGAGCAGTACTTC. Encoded protein: CASRENPGLPGNYEQYF.

The chain combines TRBV19 with TRBJ1-2, with D tentatively TRBD1 (5 bases). Trimming removed 8 bases from V and 2 bases from J, with 15 bases in between. This CDR3 has 14 amino acids. Germline V gene sequence: CDR1 LNHDA, CDR2 SQIVND (reference sequence). CDR3 region: CASCSWAGNYGYTF. CDR3 in DNA: TGTGCCAGTTGCTCGTGGGCAGGGAACTATGGCTACACCTTC.

CDR3 bases: TGCGCCAGCAGGGACGGACTAGCGGGAGCGGGTGAGCAGTACTTC. Protein: CASRDGLAGAGEQYF. This sequence joins TRBV10-2 and TRBJ2-7, with 13 bases fitting TRBD2. The CDR3 sequence is 15 residues long. V lost 6 bases, J lost 7 bases, and 9 bases stayed unmatched. The germline gives CDR1 WSHSY, CDR2 SAAADI.

CDR3 region: CATLFTHENLEEQYF. The CDR3 coding sequence is TGTGCCACATTATTCACCCACGAGAACCTTGAGGAGCAGTACTTC. This chain joins TRBV6-1 and TRBJ2-7; D gene unclear. V shed 10 bases and J shed 7 bases, with 26 bases lying between them. This CDR3 has 15 amino acids. Germline-derived CDR1 and CDR2 are MNHNS and SASEGT.